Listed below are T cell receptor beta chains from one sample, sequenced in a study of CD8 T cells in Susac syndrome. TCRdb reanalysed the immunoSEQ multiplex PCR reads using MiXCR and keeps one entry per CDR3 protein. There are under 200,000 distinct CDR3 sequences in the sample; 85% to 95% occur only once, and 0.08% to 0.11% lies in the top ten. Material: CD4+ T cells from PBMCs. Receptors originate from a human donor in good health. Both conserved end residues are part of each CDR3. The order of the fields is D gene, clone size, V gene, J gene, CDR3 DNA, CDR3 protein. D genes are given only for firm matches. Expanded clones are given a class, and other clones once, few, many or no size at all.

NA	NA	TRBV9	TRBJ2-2	TGTGCCAGCAGCGTAGGGCAGAGGGTGCCCACCGGGGAGCTGTTTTTT	CASSVGQRVPTGELFF
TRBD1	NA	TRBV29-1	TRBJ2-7	TGCAGCGTCCAAAAAGGGGCAGGGGGCGGATACGAGCAGTACTTC	CSVQKGAGGGYEQYF
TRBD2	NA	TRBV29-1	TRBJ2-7	TGCAGCGTTGAGTTAGCGGGGGACCCTTACGAGCAGTACTTC	CSVELAGDPYEQYF
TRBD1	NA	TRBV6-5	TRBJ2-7	TGTGCCAGCAGTTACCCCGGGACAGACGAGCAGTACTTC	CASSYPGTDEQYF
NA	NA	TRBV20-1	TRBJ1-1	TGCAGTGCCGTACAGGGTTTGAGCACTGAAGCTTTCTTT	CSAVQGLSTEAFF
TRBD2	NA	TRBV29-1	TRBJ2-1	TGCAGCGCTGGACTAGCGTTCCATGAGCAGTTCTTC	CSAGLAFHEQFF
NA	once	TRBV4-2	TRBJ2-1	TGTGCCAGCAGCCAAGAGGTCTCCCAGATCCGTGAGCAGTTCTTC	CASSQEVSQIREQFF
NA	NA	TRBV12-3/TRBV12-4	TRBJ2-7	TGTGCCGTGGGGGGCCGCTCCTACGAGCAGTACTTC	CAVGGRSYEQYF
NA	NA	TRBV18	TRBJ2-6	TGTGCCAGCTCAGAACGAATCTCTGGGGCCAACGTCCTGACTTTC	CASSERISGANVLTF
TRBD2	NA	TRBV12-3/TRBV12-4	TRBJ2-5	TGTGCCAGCAGCGTGACTAGCGGGATAGTAGAGACCCAGTACTTC	CASSVTSGIVETQYF
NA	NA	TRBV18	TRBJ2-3	TGTGCCAGCTCACCATCAGAGGGCGCGGCAGATACGCAGTATTTT	CASSPSEGAADTQYF
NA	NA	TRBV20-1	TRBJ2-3	TGCAGTGCTAGAGCTCCCCCAGATACGCAGTATTTT	CSARAPPDTQYF
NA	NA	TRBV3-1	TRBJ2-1	TGTGCCAGCAGCCAAGATGTGGCAGGGGTGAATGAGCAGTTCTTC	CASSQDVAGVNEQFF
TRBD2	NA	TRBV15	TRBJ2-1	TGTGCCACCAGCATAGCTCAAGCGGGGAACAATGAGCAGTTCTTC	CATSIAQAGNNEQFF
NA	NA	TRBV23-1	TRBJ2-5	TGCGCCAGCAGTCGGACAGACCGGGCGCCCGCTCGCCAAGAGACCCAGTACTTC	CASSRTDRAPARQETQYF
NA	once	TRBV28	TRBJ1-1	TGTGCCGTATCAGGGGCTTTCTTT	CAVSGAFF
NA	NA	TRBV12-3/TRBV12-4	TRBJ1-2	TGTGCCAGCAGCCGAACGGTGGGTCGGGACTATGGCTACACCTTC	CASSRTVGRDYGYTF
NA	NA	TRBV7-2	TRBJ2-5	TGTGCCAGCAGCTTCTTCGGTGGGGTTGAGACCCAGTACTTC	CASSFFGGVETQYF